This T cell receptor (beta chain) appears in the sequencing data of a study of T-cell memory formation after mild COVID-19. Across the study: TCR clusters largely stayed donor specific. Study-wide points: Second-wave clones that peaked on day 37 lacked confirmed SARS-CoV-2 specificity. Some responding clones appeared in pre-infection memory, suggesting cross-reactive memory joined. Day 15 to 85 contracting clones showed balanced CD4/CD8; later expanders leaned CD4+.

TCRdb recomputed calls from the 5' RACE reads with MiXCR, one row per CDR3 protein. The table lists 400,000 or so distinct CDR3 sequences, about 19% of them singletons. As for this clonotype: Its antigen is still unknown.

CDR1 is LNHDA, CDR2 SQIVND, per germline (reference sequence). The ends were cut back, 11 bases at V and 5 bases at J, with 14 bases in the middle. The CDR3 has 12 residues. Input material: PBMCs or a T cell subset sorted from them (not recorded which). This chain links TRBV19 with TRBJ2-3; D possibly uses TRBD1 or TRBD2 (5 bases each). This TCR derives from an adult woman who had mild COVID-19 (a few samples of this study predate the infection). Cell type and time point are not known. CDR3 DNA: TGTGCCCAACAAGGGGCGGGAGATACGCAGTATTTT. Amino acid sequence: CAQQGAGDTQYF.